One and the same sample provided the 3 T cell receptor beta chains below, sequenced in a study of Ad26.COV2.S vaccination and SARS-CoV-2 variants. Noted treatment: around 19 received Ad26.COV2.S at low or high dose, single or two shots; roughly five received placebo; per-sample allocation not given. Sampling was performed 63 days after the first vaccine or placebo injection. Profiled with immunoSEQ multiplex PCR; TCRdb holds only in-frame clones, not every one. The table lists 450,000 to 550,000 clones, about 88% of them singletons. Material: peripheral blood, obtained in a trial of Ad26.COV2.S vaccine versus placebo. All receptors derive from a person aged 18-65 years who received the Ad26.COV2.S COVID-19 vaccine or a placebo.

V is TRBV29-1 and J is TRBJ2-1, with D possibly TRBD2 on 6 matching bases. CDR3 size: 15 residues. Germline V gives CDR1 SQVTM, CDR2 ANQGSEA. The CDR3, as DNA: TGCGCTACTATTGGGGGACTTAGCTCCTACAATGAGCAGTTCTTC. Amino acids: CATIGGLSSYNEQFF.

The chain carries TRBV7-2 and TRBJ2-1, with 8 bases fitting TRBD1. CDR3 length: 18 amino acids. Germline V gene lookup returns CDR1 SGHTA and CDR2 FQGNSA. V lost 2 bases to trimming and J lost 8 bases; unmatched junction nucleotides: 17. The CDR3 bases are TGTGCCAGCAGCTTACGAGCAGGGGGCGGAACTAGCCCTCATGAGCAGTTCTTC. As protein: CASSLRAGGGTSPHEQFF.

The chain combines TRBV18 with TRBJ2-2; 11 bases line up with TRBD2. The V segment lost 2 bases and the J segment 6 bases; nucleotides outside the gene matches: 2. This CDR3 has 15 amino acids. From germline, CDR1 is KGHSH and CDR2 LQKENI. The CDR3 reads CASSPTSGRPGELFF. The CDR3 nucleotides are TGTGCCAGCTCACCAACTAGCGGGAGACCCGGGGAGCTGTTTTTT. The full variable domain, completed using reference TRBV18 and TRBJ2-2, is NAGVMQNPRHLVRRRGQEARLRCSPMKGHSHVYWYRQLPEEGLKFMVYLQKENIIDESGMPKERFSAEFPKEGPSILRIQQVVRGDSAAYFCASSPTSGRPGELFFGEGSRLTVL.